The present entry profiles one TCR beta chain with its context. Sample treatment: 19 received Ad26.COV2.S at low or high dose, single or two shots; 5 received placebo; per-sample allocation not given. Specimens were obtained on day 63 following the first vaccine or placebo injection. TCRdb's table, derived via immunoSEQ multiplex PCR, lists solely in-frame clones and lacks some. The repertoire holds about 440,000 clones, with 90% as singletons. This specimen comes from a study of Ad26.COV2.S vaccination and SARS-CoV-2 variants. Trimming cost V 2 bases and J 1 base, with 17 bases left between them. The CDR3 length is 18 residues. Germline CDR1 and CDR2: SEHNR and FQNEAQ (reference sequence).

This chain uses TRBV7-9 with TRBJ2-2; the D gene could be TRBD1 or TRBD2 (5 bases each). The origin of this receptor is a person aged 18 to 59 who received the Ad26.COV2.S COVID-19 vaccine or a placebo. The sample consisted of peripheral blood, taken in a trial of Ad26.COV2.S vaccine versus placebo. The CDR3 nucleotides read TGTGCCAGCAGCTTAACGGTGTGGGGGTTAAAGAACACCGGGGAGCTGTTTTTT. Encoded protein: CASSLTVWGLKNTGELFF.